The rows below give T cell receptor beta chains drawn from one sample of a study of shared clonotypes between healthy human individuals. The table came from immunoSEQ multiplex PCR; TCRdb's copy has only in-frame clones and leaves some out. The table includes some 500,000 clones, over 60% detected once. Sequenced: PBMCs. The source is a woman in her forties in good health. Some clones in this sample may be carry-over from other donors' samples. The CDR3 runs from the conserved cysteine through the conserved F or W.

V gene: TRBV2; CDR3 length: 10; CDR3 protein: CASSEEVNIF
V gene: TRBV11-2; CDR3 length: 12; CDR3 protein: CASSLVGYEQYF
V gene: TRBV15; CDR3 length: 14; CDR3 protein: CATSRDMVQETQYF
V gene: TRBV4-2; CDR3 length: 14; CDR3 protein: CASSPGDRDTEAFF
V gene: TRBV7-6; CDR3 length: 15; CDR3 protein: CASSPGQMEPYGYTF
V gene: TRBV4-1; CDR3 length: 18; CDR3 protein: CASSQGRGGEDSNQPQHF
V gene: TRBV5-6; CDR3 length: 13; CDR3 protein: CASSPAGKEKLFF
V gene: TRBV6-4; CDR3 length: 13; CDR3 protein: CASSLTESTEAFF
V gene: TRBV6-4; CDR3 length: 14; CDR3 protein: CASRGKQGGETQYF
V gene: TRBV5-6; CDR3 length: 13; CDR3 protein: CASSLGPSEKLFF
V gene: TRBV9; CDR3 length: 15; CDR3 protein: CASSVREGGRETQYF
V gene: TRBV28; CDR3 length: 14; CDR3 protein: CASMVLGGDYEQYF
V gene: TRBV10-3; CDR3 length: 14; CDR3 protein: CAVGSGSSGNTIYF
V gene: TRBV25-1; CDR3 length: 15; CDR3 protein: CASSELGTGQETQYF
V gene: TRBV15; CDR3 length: 16; CDR3 protein: CATSRGVSRITREQYF
V gene: TRBV4-1; CDR3 length: 13; CDR3 protein: CASSLGQGVEAFF
V gene: TRBV4-3; CDR3 length: 18; CDR3 protein: CASSQLTTGTHNTGELFF
V gene: TRBV30; CDR3 length: 11; CDR3 protein: CAWARETEAFF
V gene: TRBV28; CDR3 length: 15; CDR3 protein: CASSPTGGLIYEQYF
V gene: TRBV5-1; CDR3 length: 17; CDR3 protein: CASSLGGAGLSTDTQYF
V gene: TRBV5-4; CDR3 length: 17; CDR3 protein: CASSLLVDSGGTDTQYF
V gene: TRBV4-1; CDR3 length: 13; CDR3 protein: CASSHLAENEQFF
V gene: TRBV10-3; CDR3 length: 15; CDR3 protein: CAISESAGFNTEAFF
V gene: TRBV28; CDR3 length: 17; CDR3 protein: CASSRRRGAVGQETQYF